These T cell receptor beta chains were read from a single sample in a study of OX40 agonist ivuxolimab in advanced cancers. Sequencing used immunoSEQ multiplex PCR; TCRdb keeps in-frame clones, though not all of them. The table has about 72,000 clones, about 88% seen once. The sample here was CD4+ or CD8+ T cells sorted from blood, taken in a trial of the OX40 agonist ivuxolimab. The receptors derive from an adult with an advanced solid tumor such as melanoma, head and neck, liver or kidney cancer. The CDR3 runs from the conserved cysteine through the conserved F or W. D genes are given only for firm matches. The size entry is marked missing in some rows and otherwise reads once, few, many or a size class.

abundance: NA
v_gene: TRBV5-1
j_gene: TRBJ1-1
d_gene: TRBD1
CDR3nt: TGCGCCAGCAGCCCTGGGGCAGGGGGGGACACTGAAGCTTTCTTT
CDR3aa: CASSPGAGGDTEAFF

abundance: once
v_gene: TRBV6-6
j_gene: TRBJ1-1
d_gene: NA
CDR3nt: TGTGCCAGCCAGGGCGGCATGAACACTGAAGCTTTCTTT
CDR3aa: CASQGGMNTEAFF

abundance: NA
v_gene: TRBV7-9
j_gene: TRBJ2-7
d_gene: TRBD2
CDR3nt: TGTGCCATTTTAGGGCGGGAGAGGTACGAGCAGTACTTC
CDR3aa: CAILGRERYEQYF

abundance: NA
v_gene: TRBV7-2
j_gene: TRBJ1-2
d_gene: TRBD1
CDR3nt: TGTGCCAGCAGCCGGACAGGGGGCTTTGGTGGCTACACCTTC
CDR3aa: CASSRTGGFGGYTF

abundance: NA
v_gene: TRBV28
j_gene: TRBJ2-7
d_gene: NA
CDR3nt: TGTGCCAGCAGTTTGGGCACCTACGAGCAGTACTTC
CDR3aa: CASSLGTYEQYF

abundance: NA
v_gene: TRBV19
j_gene: TRBJ2-1
d_gene: NA
CDR3nt: TGTGCCAGTAGTATAGACTCAGGGGCCTACAATGAGCAGTTCTTC
CDR3aa: CASSIDSGAYNEQFF

abundance: once
v_gene: TRBV11-3
j_gene: TRBJ2-5
d_gene: TRBD1
CDR3nt: TGTGCCAGCAGCTCGGGACAGGGTCCTCAAGGGGAGACCCAGTACTTC
CDR3aa: CASSSGQGPQGETQYF

abundance: few
v_gene: TRBV7-9
j_gene: TRBJ1-6
d_gene: NA
CDR3nt: TGTGCCAGCAGCCCCCAGGGGAATAATTCACCCCTCCACTTT
CDR3aa: CASSPQGNNSPLHF

abundance: NA
v_gene: TRBV9
j_gene: TRBJ2-7
d_gene: NA
CDR3nt: TGTGCCAGCAGCCCTACGGGGGCTGGGGGGCAGTACTTC
CDR3aa: CASSPTGAGGQYF

abundance: NA
v_gene: TRBV20-1
j_gene: TRBJ2-5
d_gene: NA
CDR3nt: TGCAGTGGCCGGGGGAAGGAGACCCAGTACTTC
CDR3aa: CSGRGKETQYF

abundance: NA
v_gene: TRBV7-3
j_gene: TRBJ1-5
d_gene: NA
CDR3nt: TGTGCCAGCAGCTTATCCGGCAATCAGCCCCAGCATTTT
CDR3aa: CASSLSGNQPQHF

abundance: NA
v_gene: TRBV28
j_gene: TRBJ2-1
d_gene: TRBD2
CDR3nt: TGTGCCAGCAGTTTTCGTCGGGAGGGTGTTAGTGAGCAGTTCTTC
CDR3aa: CASSFRREGVSEQFF

abundance: NA
v_gene: TRBV18
j_gene: TRBJ1-2
d_gene: NA
CDR3nt: TGTGCCAGCTCACCTCAGGGATCCGAAGGCTACACCTTC
CDR3aa: CASSPQGSEGYTF

abundance: NA
v_gene: TRBV28
j_gene: TRBJ2-2
d_gene: NA
CDR3nt: TGTGCCAGCAGTTTACCCCGGGGGATAAACACCGGGGAGCTGTTTTTT
CDR3aa: CASSLPRGINTGELFF

abundance: NA
v_gene: TRBV2
j_gene: TRBJ2-4
d_gene: TRBD2
CDR3nt: TGTGCCAGCAGTGACCCGACTAGCGGGGGAGTGGCCAAAAACATTCAGTACTTC
CDR3aa: CASSDPTSGGVAKNIQYF

abundance: NA
v_gene: TRBV6-1
j_gene: TRBJ2-7
d_gene: NA
CDR3nt: TGTGCCAGCAGTGAAGCGTTACCGGGGCGCTACGAGCAGTACTTC
CDR3aa: CASSEALPGRYEQYF

abundance: NA
v_gene: TRBV18
j_gene: TRBJ2-2
d_gene: TRBD2
CDR3nt: TGTGCCAGCTCGCGACTAGCGGGAATGAACACCGGGGAGCTGTTTTTT
CDR3aa: CASSRLAGMNTGELFF

abundance: NA
v_gene: TRBV2
j_gene: TRBJ2-7
d_gene: NA
CDR3nt: TGTGCCAGCGTGAACAGGGTAGGAGAGCAGTACTTC
CDR3aa: CASVNRVGEQYF

abundance: NA
v_gene: TRBV27
j_gene: TRBJ2-3
d_gene: TRBD2
CDR3nt: TGTGCCTGCTCTCGGGCGGGAGGGCCGGATACGCAGTATTTT
CDR3aa: CACSRAGGPDTQYF

abundance: NA
v_gene: TRBV7-6
j_gene: TRBJ1-1
d_gene: NA
CDR3nt: TGTGCCAGCAGCGTGACACTTAACACTGAAGCTTTCTTT
CDR3aa: CASSVTLNTEAFF

abundance: NA
v_gene: TRBV20-1
j_gene: TRBJ2-7
d_gene: NA
CDR3nt: TGCAGTGCCTCGAACTACGAGCAGTACTTC
CDR3aa: CSASNYEQYF

abundance: NA
v_gene: TRBV12-5
j_gene: TRBJ2-1
d_gene: TRBD1
CDR3nt: TGTGCTAGTGGTTTGGGGGACAGGAGCTCCTACAATGAGCAGTTCTTC
CDR3aa: CASGLGDRSSYNEQFF

abundance: NA
v_gene: TRBV2
j_gene: TRBJ2-2
d_gene: NA
CDR3nt: TGTGCCAGCAGTGGCGGCGCCGGGGAGCTGTTTTTT
CDR3aa: CASSGGAGELFF

abundance: NA
v_gene: TRBV19
j_gene: TRBJ2-1
d_gene: NA
CDR3nt: TGTGCCAGTAGTATGAGGAGGGCTTACAATGAGCAGTTCTTC
CDR3aa: CASSMRRAYNEQFF

abundance: once
v_gene: TRBV10-3
j_gene: TRBJ2-2
d_gene: NA
CDR3nt: TGTGCCATCAGTGAGCAGAACACCGGGGAGCTGTTTTTT
CDR3aa: CAISEQNTGELFF

abundance: NA
v_gene: TRBV5-1
j_gene: TRBJ2-7
d_gene: TRBD2
CDR3nt: TGCGCCAGCAGCTTGGTGGCTAGCGGGAGTATCTACGAGCAGTACTTC
CDR3aa: CASSLVASGSIYEQYF